This T cell receptor beta chain was recorded in a study of blood T cells in healthy people across ages. Findings of the study overall: Higher diversity, along with more naive CD4+ cells, distinguished long-lived donors from aged donors.

On this clonotype: Its antigen is undetermined.

With a J-beta primer mix and a sample-barcoded 5' primer, a second PCR ran about 7 to 12 cycles. TCRdb itself ran the 5' RACE reads through MiXCR, one entry per CDR3 protein. In the table there are hundreds of thousands of distinct CDR3 sequences, roughly 25% of which are singletons. These records were also assigned to another study, of T cells of mothers and their children. That paper states: Related and unrelated pairs show similar shaping of TCR recombination output by thymic selection.

Sequencing was carried out using blood. This receptor was obtained from a boy aged 5 to 17 in good health.

The CDR3 DNA reads as TGTGCCAGCAGCTTAACCGCCCCGGGACGGCAGTTCTTC. As protein: CASSLTAPGRQFF. The chain couples TRBV7-9 to TRBJ2-1; D may correspond to TRBD1 or TRBD2 (5 bases each). The CDR3 sequence is 13 residues long. In germline, CDR1 is SEHNR, CDR2 FQNEAQ (reference sequence). V shed 2 bases and J shed 12 bases, with 14 bases lying between them.